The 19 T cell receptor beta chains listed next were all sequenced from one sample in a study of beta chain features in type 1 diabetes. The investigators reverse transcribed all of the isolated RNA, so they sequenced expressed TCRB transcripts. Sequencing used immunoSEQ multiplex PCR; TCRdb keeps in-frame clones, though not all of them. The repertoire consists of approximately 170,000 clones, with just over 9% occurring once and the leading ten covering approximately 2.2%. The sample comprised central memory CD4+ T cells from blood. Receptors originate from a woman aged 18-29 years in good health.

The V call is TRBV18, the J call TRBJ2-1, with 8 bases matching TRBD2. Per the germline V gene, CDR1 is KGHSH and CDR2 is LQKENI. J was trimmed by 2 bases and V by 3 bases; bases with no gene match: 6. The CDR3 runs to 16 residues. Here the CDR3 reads CASSPPNGRAYNEQFF. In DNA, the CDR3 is TGTGCCAGCTCACCTCCTAACGGGAGGGCCTACAATGAGCAGTTCTTC.

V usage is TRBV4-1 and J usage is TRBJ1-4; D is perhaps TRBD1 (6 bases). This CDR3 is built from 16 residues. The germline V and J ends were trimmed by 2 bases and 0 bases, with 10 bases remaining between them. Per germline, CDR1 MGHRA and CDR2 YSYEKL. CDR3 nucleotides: TGCGCCAGCAGCCAAAATGGACAGACAACTAATGAAAAACTGTTTTTT. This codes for CASSQNGQTTNEKLFF.

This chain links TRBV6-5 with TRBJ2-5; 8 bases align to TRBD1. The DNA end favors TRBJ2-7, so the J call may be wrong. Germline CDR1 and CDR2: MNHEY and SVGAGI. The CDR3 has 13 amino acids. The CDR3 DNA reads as TGTGCCTCCAGGGGGCCTTTCGCCTACGAGCAGTACTTC. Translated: CASRGPFAYEQYF.

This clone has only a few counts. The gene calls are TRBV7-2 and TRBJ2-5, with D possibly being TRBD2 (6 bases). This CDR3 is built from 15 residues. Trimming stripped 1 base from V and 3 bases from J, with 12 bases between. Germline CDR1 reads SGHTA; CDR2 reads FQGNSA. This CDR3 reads CASSLGASAEETQYF. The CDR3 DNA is TGTGCCAGCAGCTTAGGGGCTAGCGCAGAAGAGACCCAGTACTTC.

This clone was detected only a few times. This CDR3 reads CASRSGQLANEKLFF. CDR3 DNA: TGTGCCAGCAGATCGGGACAGCTCGCTAATGAAAAACTGTTTTTT. The rearrangement joins TRBV28 to TRBJ1-4, with TRBD1 matching over 7 bases. Germline CDR1 MDHEN, CDR2 SYDVKM. V dropped 6 bases and J dropped 3; count of bases not matched to a gene: 7. The CDR3 contains 15 residues.

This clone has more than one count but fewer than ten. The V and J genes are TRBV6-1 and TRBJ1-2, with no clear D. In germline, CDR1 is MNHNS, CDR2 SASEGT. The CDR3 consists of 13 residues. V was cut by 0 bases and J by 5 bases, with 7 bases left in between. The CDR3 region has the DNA TGTGCCAGCAGTGAAGCAGGGAGGTATGGCTACACCTTC. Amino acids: CASSEAGRYGYTF.

The CDR3 protein is CASSYRTGSDEQFF. The DNA for the CDR3 is TGTGCCAGCAGCTATAGGACAGGGTCGGATGAGCAGTTCTTC. The chain carries TRBV14 and TRBJ2-1; TRBD1 matches at 8 bases. V shed 5 bases, J shed 8 bases, and the junction held 8 bases outside the gene matches. The CDR3 covers 14 residues. In germline, CDR1 is SGHDN, CDR2 FVKESK.

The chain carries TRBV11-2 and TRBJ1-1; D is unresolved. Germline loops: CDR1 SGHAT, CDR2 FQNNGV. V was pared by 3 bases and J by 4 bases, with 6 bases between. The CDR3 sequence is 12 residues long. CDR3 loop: CASSFGGTEAFF. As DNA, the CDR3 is TGTGCCAGCAGCTTCGGAGGCACTGAAGCTTTCTTT. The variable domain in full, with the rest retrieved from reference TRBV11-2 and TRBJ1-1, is EAGVAQSPRYKIIEKRQSVAFWCNPISGHATLYWYQQILGQGPKLLIQFQNNGVVDDSQLPKDRFSAERLKGVDSTLKIQPAKLEDSAVYLCASSFGGTEAFFGQGTRLTVV.

Here the CDR3 DNA reads TGTGCCAGCAGTCTGGGACAGAACACTGAAGCTTTCTTT. Translating gives CASSLGQNTEAFF. This chain links TRBV2 with TRBJ1-1; weak D call: TRBD1 (6 bases). The CDR3 sequence is 13 residues long. Germline assignment: CDR1 SNHLY and CDR2 FYNNEI. Trimming took 5 bases from V and 1 from J, leaving 8 bases between them.

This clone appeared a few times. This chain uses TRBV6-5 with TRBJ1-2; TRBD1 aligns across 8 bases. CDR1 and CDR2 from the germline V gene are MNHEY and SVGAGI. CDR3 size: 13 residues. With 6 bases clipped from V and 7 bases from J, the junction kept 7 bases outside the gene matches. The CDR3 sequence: CASSPTGAGGYTF. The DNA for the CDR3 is TGTGCCAGCAGCCCGACAGGGGCTGGTGGCTACACCTTC.

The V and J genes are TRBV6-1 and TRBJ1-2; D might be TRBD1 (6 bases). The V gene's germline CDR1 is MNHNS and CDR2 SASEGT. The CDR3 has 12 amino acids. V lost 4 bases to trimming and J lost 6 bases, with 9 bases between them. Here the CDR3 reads CASSAYRDGYTF. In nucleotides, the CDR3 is TGTGCCAGCAGTGCCTACAGGGATGGCTACACCTTC.

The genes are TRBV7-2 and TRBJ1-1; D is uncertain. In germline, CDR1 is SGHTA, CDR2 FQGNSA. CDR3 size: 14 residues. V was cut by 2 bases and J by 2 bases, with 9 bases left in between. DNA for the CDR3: TGTGCCAGCAGCTTACGACACTCTAACACTGAAGCTTTCTTT. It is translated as CASSLRHSNTEAFF.

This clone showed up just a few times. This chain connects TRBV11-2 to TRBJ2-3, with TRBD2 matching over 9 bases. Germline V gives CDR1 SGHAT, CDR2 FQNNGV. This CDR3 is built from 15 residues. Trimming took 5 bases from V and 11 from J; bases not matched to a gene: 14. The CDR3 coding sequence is TGTGCCAGCAGCGCCCTAGCGGGGTCATGGGGGGGGCAGTATTTT. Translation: CASSALAGSWGGQYF.

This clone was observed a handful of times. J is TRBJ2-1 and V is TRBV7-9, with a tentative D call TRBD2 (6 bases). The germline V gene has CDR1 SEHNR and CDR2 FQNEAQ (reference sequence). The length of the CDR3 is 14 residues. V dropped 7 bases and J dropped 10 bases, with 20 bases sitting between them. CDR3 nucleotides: TGTGCCAGCACCGTAGAAGCGGGCCGGGGGGAGCAGTTCTTC. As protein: CASTVEAGRGEQFF.

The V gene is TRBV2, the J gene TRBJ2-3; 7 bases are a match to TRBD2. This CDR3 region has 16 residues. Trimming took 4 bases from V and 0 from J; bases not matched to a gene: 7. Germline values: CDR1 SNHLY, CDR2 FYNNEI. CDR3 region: CASSAFLAASTDTQYF. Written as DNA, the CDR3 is TGTGCCAGCAGTGCCTTCCTAGCGGCGAGCACAGATACGCAGTATTTT.

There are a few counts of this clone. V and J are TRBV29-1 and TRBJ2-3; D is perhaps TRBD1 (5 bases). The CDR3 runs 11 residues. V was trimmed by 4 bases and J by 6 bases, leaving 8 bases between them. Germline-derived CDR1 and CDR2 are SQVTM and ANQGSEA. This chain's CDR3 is CSVVRVDTQYF. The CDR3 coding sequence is TGCAGCGTTGTCAGGGTGGATACGCAGTATTTT.

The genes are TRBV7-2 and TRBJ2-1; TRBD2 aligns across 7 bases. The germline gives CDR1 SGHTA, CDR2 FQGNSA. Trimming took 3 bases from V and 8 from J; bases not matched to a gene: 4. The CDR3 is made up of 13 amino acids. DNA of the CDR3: TGTGCCAGCAGCTTGACCACTAGCGATGAGCAGTTCTTC. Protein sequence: CASSLTTSDEQFF.

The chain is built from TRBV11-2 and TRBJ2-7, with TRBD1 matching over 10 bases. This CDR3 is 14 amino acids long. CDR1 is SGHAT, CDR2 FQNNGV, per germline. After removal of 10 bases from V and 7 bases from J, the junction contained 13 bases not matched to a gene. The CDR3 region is CATKRGDRGGEQYF. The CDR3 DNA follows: TGTGCCACCAAGAGGGGGGACAGGGGTGGAGAGCAGTACTTC.

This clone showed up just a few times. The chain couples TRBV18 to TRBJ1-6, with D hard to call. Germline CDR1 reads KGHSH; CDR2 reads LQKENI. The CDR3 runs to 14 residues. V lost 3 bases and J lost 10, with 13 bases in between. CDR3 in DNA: TGTGCCAGCTCACCTTCCCGGGAGATATCACCCCTCCACTTT. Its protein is CASSPSREISPLHF. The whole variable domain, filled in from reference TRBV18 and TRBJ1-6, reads NAGVMQNPRHLVRRRGQEARLRCSPMKGHSHVYWYRQLPEEGLKFMVYLQKENIIDESGMPKERFSAEFPKEGPSILRIQQVVRGDSAAYFCASSPSREISPLHFGNGTRLTVT.